A selection of T cell receptor beta chains follows, all from one sample in a study of T cell repertoires in aging, cancer and after chemotherapy. In TCRdb, the multiplex PCR reads were re-called with MiXCR into one record per CDR3 protein. There are thousands of distinct CDR3 sequences in the sample; 28% occur only once, and about 8.1% lies in the top ten. The sequencing input was blood. These receptors were collected from a human donor with a solid tumor. The CDR3 runs from the conserved cysteine through the conserved F or W. Fields, in order: clone size, V gene, J gene, D gene, CDR3 protein, CDR3 DNA. A D gene is named only where the DNA matches it firmly. The listing skips clone size in some rows; elsewhere it reads once, few, many or a size class.

NA	TRBV5-1	TRBJ2-5	TRBD2	CASSPGLAIETQYF	TGCGCCAGCAGCCCGGGACTAGCTATCGAGACCCAGTACTTC
NA	TRBV7-6	TRBJ1-1	NA	CASSQPGPGNTEAFF	TGTGCCAGCAGTCAACCGGGCCCAGGGAACACTGAAGCTTTCTTT
few	TRBV19	TRBJ2-3	NA	CASSEIDTQYF	TGTGCCAGTAGTGAGATAGATACGCAGTATTTT
few	TRBV4-2	TRBJ2-3	TRBD2	CASSQKLAGGPDTQYF	TGTGCCAGCAGCCAAAAACTAGCGGGGGGGCCAGATACGCAGTATTTT
NA	TRBV7-6	TRBJ1-1	NA	CASSPGGNTEAFF	TGTGCCAGCAGCCCGGGGGGGAACACTGAAGCTTTCTTT
large	TRBV11-3	TRBJ2-1	NA	CASTPGRDNEQFF	TGTGCCAGCACCCCGGGGCGGGACAATGAGCAGTTCTTC
few	TRBV4-2	TRBJ2-1	TRBD2	CASSRRGGNEQFF	TGTGCCAGCAGCCGGCGGGGGGGCAATGAGCAGTTCTTC
NA	TRBV20-1	TRBJ2-3	TRBD2	CSAKGTSGSAVGTQYF	TGCAGTGCAAAGGGGACTAGCGGGAGTGCCGTGGGTACGCAGTATTTT
few	TRBV21-1	TRBJ2-7	NA	CASSKPGQPSYEQYF	TGTGCCAGCAGCAAGCCGGGACAGCCCTCCTACGAGCAGTACTTC
medium-sized	TRBV5-5	TRBJ2-2	NA	CASSLGGPRTGELFF	TGTGCCAGCAGCTTGGGGGGGCCGAGGACCGGGGAGCTGTTTTTT
few	TRBV20-1	TRBJ2-1	NA	CSARGALDYNEQFF	TGCAGTGCTAGAGGTGCACTAGATTACAATGAGCAGTTCTTC
few	TRBV4-2	TRBJ1-5	NA	CASSQEGQGEGGQPQHF	TGTGCCAGCAGCCAAGAGGGACAAGGGGAGGGAGGTCAGCCCCAGCATTTT
NA	TRBV15	TRBJ1-1	NA	CATSRERGNSPGTEAFF	TGTGCCACCAGCAGAGAAAGGGGGAACTCCCCTGGGACTGAAGCTTTCTTT
NA	TRBV6-2/TRBV6-3	TRBJ2-2	TRBD2	CASSLGLAGETGELFF	TGTGCCAGCAGTCTAGGACTAGCGGGAGAGACCGGGGAGCTGTTTTTT
NA	TRBV19	TRBJ2-5	NA	CASSIQGTQETQYF	TGTGCCAGTAGTATACAGGGTACCCAAGAGACCCAGTACTTC
large	TRBV6-1	TRBJ2-6	NA	CASSDDNSGANVLTF	TGTGCCAGCAGCGACGACAACTCTGGGGCCAACGTCCTGACTTTC